These 21 T cell receptor beta chains were sequenced from one sample in a study of T cells in narcolepsy. For these receptors, no antigen is known. Sequencing used immunoSEQ multiplex PCR; TCRdb keeps in-frame clones, though not all of them. This repertoire shows more than 1,500 clones, over 20% found once; its top ten account for approximately 14%. Sequenced material: cultured CD4+ T cells from cerebrospinal fluid. These receptors came from a human donor with narcolepsy.

This clone has just one count. The rearrangement links TRBV7-9 to TRBJ1-3; 10 nucleotides align to TRBD1. This CDR3 comprises 14 residues. Germline V gives CDR1 SEHNR, CDR2 FQNEAQ (reference sequence). Trimming at V came to 5 bases and at J to 11 bases, leaving 9 bases not matched to a gene. The CDR3 DNA reads TGTGCCAGCAGCATGCCGGGACAGGGGATGGCCATATATTTT. This encodes CASSMPGQGMAIYF.

This clone was seen a few times. This likely came from a read error, as a far larger clone is one base away. The rearrangement links TRBV4-3 to TRBJ2-3, with 9 bases fitting TRBD2. V gave up 0 bases and J gave up 0 bases; unmatched junction bases: 13. The CDR3 loop spans 20 amino acids. The germline gives CDR1 LGHNA, CDR2 YSLEER. The CDR3 region has the DNA TGCGCCAGCAGCCAAGACCGAGGGGCGGGGGGGCTATCTAGCACAGATACGCAGTATTTT. Translated, it gives CASSQDRGAGGLSSTDTQYF.

This clone was counted a few times. This clone may be a read error of a much larger clone one base away. Other DNA sequences of this sample code for an identical CDR3. V usage is TRBV15 and J usage is TRBJ2-5; no clear D gene. Trimming left V 0 bases short and J 2 bases short, with 10 bases between. CDR1 and CDR2 (germline): LNHNV, YYDKDF (reference sequence). The CDR3 consists of 15 residues. DNA of the CDR3: TGTGCCACCAGCAGAGATCGGGCAGAACAAGAGACCCAGTACTTC. Protein product: CATSRDRAEQETQYF.

The gene calls are TRBV19 and TRBJ1-5, with 9 bases aligning to TRBD1. This CDR3 region has 13 residues. From germline, CDR1 is LNHDA and CDR2 SQIVND (reference sequence). The junction had 7 bases not matched to a gene; V was cut back by 11 bases and J by 5 bases. The CDR3 sequence is CAPGTGSHQPQHF. CDR3 bases: TGTGCCCCCGGGACAGGGTCCCATCAGCCCCAGCATTTT.

This chain links TRBV4-2 with TRBJ1-1, with D possibly being TRBD1 (5 bases). This CDR3 spans 14 amino acids. Trimming stripped 5 bases from V and 3 bases from J, with 13 bases between. From germline, CDR1 is LGHNA and CDR2 YNFKEQ. CDR3 in DNA: TGTGCCAGCAGCTTACCCGACAGTTACACTGAAGCTTTCTTT. As protein: CASSLPDSYTEAFF.

The chain links TRBV27 to TRBJ2-2, with D possibly TRBD1 on 6 matching bases. Trimming pared 2 bases from V and 6 bases from J, leaving 10 bases between. Germline values: CDR1 MNHEY, CDR2 SMNVEV (reference sequence). The CDR3 sequence is 14 residues long. The DNA for the CDR3 is TGTGCCAGCAGTTTAACAGGGATCCCCGGGGAGCTGTTTTTT. It is translated as CASSLTGIPGELFF.

The rearrangement joins TRBV29-1 to TRBJ1-1; D is ambiguous. V gave up 6 bases and J gave up 4 bases, with 18 bases separating them. The CDR3 has 14 residues. Germline V CDR1 and CDR2: SQVTM, ANQGSEA. The CDR3 region is CSVLIGPCGTEAFF. The CDR3 DNA reads TGCAGCGTCCTGATTGGCCCCTGTGGCACTGAAGCTTTCTTT.

This chain uses TRBV5-4 with TRBJ2-5; TRBD1 is a possible D gene (7 bases). Germline CDR1 SGHNT, CDR2 YYREEE (reference sequence). The CDR3 is 14 residues long. V dropped 4 bases and J dropped 2 bases, with 12 bases sitting between them. The CDR3 reads CASSAGQRQETQYF. Written as DNA, the CDR3 is TGTGCCAGCAGCGCGGGACAGAGACAAGAGACCCAGTACTTC. Full variable domain (rest looked up from reference TRBV5-4 and TRBJ2-5): ETGVTQSPTHLIKTRGQQVTLRCSSQSGHNTVSWYQQALGQGPQFIFQYYREEENGRGNFPPRFSGLQFPNYSSELNVNALELDDSALYLCASSAGQRQETQYFGPGTRLLVL.

This clone is labeled large. The chain has TRBV5-8 and TRBJ2-7; 11 positions agree with TRBD2. Trimming removed 4 bases from V and 5 bases from J; junction bases left unmatched: 8. The CDR3 totals 15 residues. Germline CDR1 is SGHTS and CDR2 is YDEGEE. The CDR3 bases are TGTGCCAGCAGCCCAAGACTAGCGGGGATCCACGAGCAGTACTTC. It encodes CASSPRLAGIHEQYF. The whole variable domain, remainder taken from reference TRBV5-8 and TRBJ2-7, is EAGVTQSPTHLIKTRGQQATLRCSPISGHTSVYWYQQALGLGLQFLLWYDEGEERNRGNFPPRFSGRQFPNYSSELNVNALELEDSALYLCASSPRLAGIHEQYFGPGTRLTVT.

J is TRBJ1-1 and V is TRBV14; tentatively, D is TRBD1 (6 bases). Germline lookup yields CDR1 SGHDN and CDR2 FVKESK. The CDR3 runs 13 residues. The V end lost 4 bases, the J end lost 7 bases, and 13 bases lay between the germline ends. CDR3 DNA sequence: TGTGCCAGCAGCCTTAACAGGGCCATTGAAGCTTTCTTT. Amino acids: CASSLNRAIEAFF.

This clone was counted once. The J gene is TRBJ1-1, the V gene TRBV7-9; D may be TRBD1 (5 bases). The V gene lost 6 bases and the J gene lost 5 bases, with 16 bases spanning the gap. The CDR3 has 14 residues. Germline CDR1 is SEHNR and CDR2 is FQNEAQ (reference sequence). For the CDR3, the DNA is TGTGCCAGCAGGCTACCTGGGGGTAGGACTGAAGCTTTCTTT. It codes for CASRLPGGRTEAFF.

About this clone itself: At one boundary the junction diverges from the germline segment, which might be a read error. J is TRBJ1-4 and V is TRBV7-2; 9 positions match TRBD1. Per germline, CDR1 SGHTA and CDR2 FQGNSA. This CDR3 comprises 15 residues. The CDR3 DNA reads as TGTGCCAGCAGCCAAGGATACGGGACAGGGATGGCCTTAATCTTT. It is translated as CASSQGYGTGMALIF.

This clone is medium-sized in the sample. The rearrangement links TRBV29-1 to TRBJ2-1, with 10 bases aligning to TRBD2. CDR3 length: 13 amino acids. Losses at the gene ends were 7 bases for V and 7 bases for J; bases not matched to a gene: 7. CDR1 and CDR2 from the germline V gene are SQVTM and ANQGSEA. In nucleotides, the CDR3 is TGCAGCGGGGATTCTAGCGGGGGTAATGAGCAGTTCTTC. Translation: CSGDSSGGNEQFF.

This clone was detected only a few times. V and J are TRBV19 and TRBJ1-2, with 8 bases matching TRBD1. Looked up from germline, CDR1 is LNHDA and CDR2 is SQIVND (reference sequence). There are 15 residues in the CDR3. After removal of 4 bases from V and 4 bases from J, the junction contained 8 bases not matched to a gene. The CDR3 reads CASSKGPGGAYGYTF. In nucleotides, the CDR3 is TGTGCCAGTAGTAAGGGCCCAGGGGGCGCCTATGGCTACACCTTC.

The genes are TRBV11-1 and TRBJ1-3, with 7 bases that match TRBD1. Germline values: CDR1 SGHAT, CDR2 FQDESV (reference sequence). The J segment lost 8 bases and the V segment lost 6 bases, leaving 10 bases of the junction unmatched. This CDR3 contains 14 residues. The CDR3: CASRPGQEVYTIYF. DNA of the CDR3: TGTGCCAGCAGGCCCGGACAGGAGGTTTACACCATATATTTT. The variable domain in full, completed from reference TRBV11-1 and TRBJ1-3, reads EAEVAQSPRYKITEKSQAVAFWCDPISGHATLYWYRQILGQGPELLVQFQDESVVDDSQLPKDRFSAERLKGVDSTLKIQPAELGDSAMYLCASRPGQEVYTIYFGEGSWLTVV.

Relative to its sample, this clone is large. The chain links TRBV6-1 to TRBJ2-5, with D perhaps matching TRBD1 or TRBD2 (6 bases each). This CDR3 contains 15 residues. V was pared by 3 bases and J by 7 bases, with 18 bases between. CDR1 is MNHNS, CDR2 SASEGT, per germline. The CDR3 spells CASSEHRASGVTQYF. The CDR3, as DNA: TGTGCCAGCAGTGAGCACAGGGCGTCGGGGGTGACCCAGTACTTC.

The chain links TRBV9 to TRBJ2-7, with D uncertain. This CDR3 spans 12 amino acids. The germline gives CDR1 SGDLS, CDR2 YYNGEE. V lost 4 bases and J lost 1, with 6 bases in between. The CDR3 DNA is TGTGCCAGCAGCCCATCTTCCTACGAGCAGTACTTC. Translated: CASSPSSYEQYF. The complete variable domain, with remaining parts taken from reference TRBV9 and TRBJ2-7, reads DSGVTQTPKHLITATGQRVTLRCSPRSGDLSVYWYQQSLDQGLQFLIQYYNGEERAKGNILERFSAQQFPDLHSELNLSSLELGDSALYFCASSPSSYEQYFGPGTRLTVT.

The J gene is TRBJ1-1, the V gene TRBV21-1. TRBV21-1 is deemed a pseudogene. The CDR3 extends over 14 amino acids. The CDR3 protein is CASSARRRNTEAFF. Here the CDR3 DNA reads TGTGCCAGCAGCGCTCGTCGGAGGAACACTGAAGCTTTCTTT.

By proportion, this clone is medium-sized (0.01 to 0.1%). This chain connects TRBV5-6 to TRBJ1-3; TRBD1 is a possible D gene (6 bases). Trimming removed 0 bases from V and 1 base from J, with 8 bases in between. The germline gives CDR1 SGHDT, CDR2 YYEEEE. The CDR3 is 15 residues long. CDR3 protein: CASSLGDRSGNTIYF. The CDR3 DNA reads TGTGCCAGCAGCTTGGGTGACAGGTCTGGAAACACCATATATTTT.

The V call is TRBV7-2, the J call TRBJ2-3; D is unclear. Germline lookup yields CDR1 SGHTA and CDR2 FQGNSA. CDR3 size: 14 residues. V dropped 5 bases and J dropped 0 bases, with 9 bases sitting between them. This chain's CDR3 is CASSVGGSTDTQYF. CDR3 bases: TGTGCCAGCAGCGTCGGTGGAAGCACAGATACGCAGTATTTT.

In this sample, this clone turned up a few times. The V call is TRBV7-9, the J call TRBJ1-3; 7 bases align to TRBD1. The CDR3 length is 15 residues. J gave up 0 bases and V 6 bases, and 5 bases lay outside the gene matches. Germline loops: CDR1 SEHNR, CDR2 FQNEAQ (reference sequence). The CDR3 protein is CASSQQGPSGNTIYF. CDR3 bases: TGTGCCAGCAGTCAACAGGGGCCCTCTGGAAACACCATATATTTT.